This record looks at one T cell receptor (beta chain) sequence and its context. Its specificity is unknown. V lost 4 bases, J lost 4 bases, and 5 bases stayed unmatched. The CDR3 totals 15 residues. Germline CDR1 is MNHEY and CDR2 is SMNVEV (reference sequence). These data come from a study of cytomegalovirus exposure and HLA in healthy donors. Use of 60 Vbeta and 13 Jbeta primers characterized the PCR. Only in-frame clones appear in the TCRdb table, and some are missing; sequencing was by immunoSEQ multiplex PCR. Of 120,000 to 150,000 clones listed, 70% to 80% are singletons. Notes on the study in general: In a later analysis, HLA-C alleles had the fewest associated TCRs, DRB1 alleles the most.

The clonotype comes from a man in his late teens or twenties in good health and CMV-seronegative. J is TRBJ2-4 and V is TRBV27; 9 nucleotides agree with TRBD2. The source material was PBMCs. CDR3 DNA sequence: TGTGCCAGCAGTTCACTAGCGGGCGGTAAAAACATTCAGTACTTC. This translates into CASSSLAGGKNIQYF.